Below, 12 T cell receptor beta chains from the same sample are listed, as sequenced in a study of T cell responses to AZD1222 COVID-19 vaccine. Libraries were prepared by immunoSEQ multiplex PCR; TCRdb keeps only in-frame clonotypes and omits some of them. Among under 200,000 clones listed, 94% were seen once. This specimen was peripheral blood, taken on day 0 of AZD1222 vaccination. Receptors were obtained from an adult in good health.

This chain uses TRBV4-1 with TRBJ1-5, with D unresolved. The V end lost 0 bases, the J end lost 3 bases, and 3 bases lay between the germline ends. Germline V gene sequence: CDR1 MGHRA, CDR2 YSYEKL. The CDR3 runs 13 residues. CDR3 DNA: TGCGCCAGCAGCCAAGACCCCAATCAGCCCCAGCATTTT. Translating it yields CASSQDPNQPQHF.

The chain combines TRBV27 with TRBJ1-5, with 7 bases aligning to TRBD1. Germline-derived CDR1 and CDR2 are MNHEY and SMNVEV (reference sequence). The CDR3 has 14 residues. V lost 4 bases, J lost 5 bases, and 5 bases stayed unmatched. The CDR3 DNA sequence: TGTGCCAGCAGTTCCGCAGGGGGGTATCAGCCCCAGCATTTT. This translates into CASSSAGGYQPQHF.

This clone has just one count. V is TRBV11-3 and J is TRBJ1-1, with 7 bases aligning to TRBD1. Germline trimming cut 0 bases from V and 10 bases from J; bases unmatched to any gene: 2. Germline lookup yields CDR1 SGHNT and CDR2 YENEEA. The CDR3 loop spans 12 amino acids. Here the CDR3 reads CASSLDGQVAFF. In DNA, the CDR3 is TGTGCCAGCAGCTTAGATGGACAGGTAGCTTTCTTT.

The genes are TRBV18 and TRBJ1-1; D not certain. This CDR3 is built from 13 residues. V shed 6 bases and J shed 0 bases, with 8 bases lying between them. Germline CDR1 is KGHSH and CDR2 is LQKENI. The CDR3 sequence: CASSQVVNTEAFF. The CDR3 DNA follows: TGTGCCAGCTCCCAGGTCGTGAACACTGAAGCTTTCTTT.

The chain joins TRBV7-2 to TRBJ1-4; a weak D match, TRBD1 (5 bases). The CDR3 has 15 residues. V lost 5 bases and J lost 3, with 13 bases in between. Germline values: CDR1 SGHTA, CDR2 FQGNSA. The CDR3 DNA follows: TGTGCCAGCAGCACCCCGGGGCTGCCTAATGAAAAACTGTTTTTT. It translates to CASSTPGLPNEKLFF. The full variable domain, its missing parts supplied by reference TRBV7-2 and TRBJ1-4, is GAGVSQSPSNKVTEKGKDVELRCDPISGHTALYWYRQSLGQGLEFLIYFQGNSAPDKSGLPSDRFSAERTGGSVSTLTIQRTQQEDSAVYLCASSTPGLPNEKLFFGSGTQLSVL.

This sequence joins TRBV28 and TRBJ2-1; D remains unclear. V was cut by 7 bases and J by 10 bases, with 20 bases left in between. Germline CDR1 and CDR2: MDHEN and SYDVKM. CDR3 length: 14 amino acids. CDR3 protein: CASTPHRGGREQFF. The DNA for the CDR3 is TGTGCCAGCACCCCACATCGAGGCGGACGAGAGCAGTTCTTC.

The chain employs TRBV7-9 and TRBJ1-5; 7 bases map to TRBD1. This CDR3 comprises 16 residues. In germline, CDR1 is SEHNR, CDR2 FQNEAQ (reference sequence). With V trimmed by 0 bases and J by 6 bases, 8 bases remained unmatched. The CDR3 reads CASSLAERQGGQPQHF. CDR3 nucleotides: TGTGCCAGCAGCTTAGCAGAGAGACAGGGCGGTCAGCCCCAGCATTTT.

The chain links TRBV7-9 to TRBJ2-5; no definite D call. V shed 1 base and J shed 4 bases, with 13 bases lying between them. The CDR3 sequence is 15 residues long. Germline assignment: CDR1 SEHNR and CDR2 FQNEAQ (reference sequence). The CDR3 bases are TGTGCCAGCAGCTTAGTCCAACGCCCCGGAGAGACCCAGTACTTC. It is translated as CASSLVQRPGETQYF.

The chain joins TRBV5-4 to TRBJ2-7; 8 positions agree with TRBD2. From germline, CDR1 is SGHNT and CDR2 YYREEE (reference sequence). The CDR3 is 16 residues long. J lost 2 bases, V lost 4 bases, and 11 bases had no gene match. CDR3 loop: CASSPGGSSVPYEQYF. As DNA, the CDR3 is TGTGCCAGCAGCCCGGGGGGGAGTAGCGTCCCCTACGAGCAGTACTTC. Full variable domain (remainder filled in from reference TRBV5-4 and TRBJ2-7): ETGVTQSPTHLIKTRGQQVTLRCSSQSGHNTVSWYQQALGQGPQFIFQYYREEENGRGNFPPRFSGLQFPNYSSELNVNALELDDSALYLCASSPGGSSVPYEQYFGPGTRLTVT.

The chain uses TRBV9 and TRBJ1-2, with 9 bases lining up with TRBD1. Looked up from germline, CDR1 is SGDLS and CDR2 is YYNGEE. The CDR3 contains 14 residues. Unmatched junction bases numbered 5, after V lost 3 bases and J lost 5 bases. CDR3 sequence reads: CASSETGGDYGYTF. The CDR3 nucleotides read TGTGCCAGCAGCGAGACAGGGGGGGATTATGGCTACACCTTC.

The gene calls are TRBV5-5 and TRBJ2-7; D remains ambiguous. The CDR3 consists of 13 residues. The ends were cut back, 2 bases at V and 1 base at J, with 7 bases in the middle. Germline CDR1 reads SGHKS; CDR2 reads YYEKEE (reference sequence). The CDR3 protein is CASSFAGSYEQYF. The CDR3 nucleotides read TGTGCCAGCAGCTTCGCTGGGTCCTACGAGCAGTACTTC.

In nucleotides, the CDR3 is TGTGCCAGCAGTTACCAGGGGGGAGGGGCTTCACCCCTCCACTTT. Translating gives CASSYQGGGASPLHF. The V gene is TRBV27, the J gene TRBJ1-6, with 7 bases matching TRBD1. CDR1 MNHEY and CDR2 SMNVEV come from the germline V gene (reference sequence). This CDR3 is built from 15 residues. The J segment lost 9 bases and the V segment lost 4 bases, leaving 9 bases of the junction unmatched.